This T cell receptor beta chain was recorded in a study of OX40 agonist ivuxolimab in advanced cancers. In its sample, this clone was seen once. Profiling relied on immunoSEQ multiplex PCR, and the TCRdb table lists in-frame clones only, not all of them. The sample records approximately 69,000 clones, roughly 84% being singletons. Germline loops: CDR1 SGHRS, CDR2 YFSETQ. V lost 1 base to trimming and J lost 4 bases, with 12 bases between them. The CDR3 is 14 amino acids. The chain couples TRBV5-1 to TRBJ2-7; no clear D. The source is an adult with an advanced solid tumor such as melanoma, head and neck, liver or kidney cancer. The sample was CD4+ or CD8+ T cells sorted from blood, taken in a trial of the OX40 agonist ivuxolimab. The CDR3 reads CASSLIPSAYEQYF. DNA of the CDR3: TGCGCCAGCAGCTTGATCCCATCCGCGTACGAGCAGTACTTC.